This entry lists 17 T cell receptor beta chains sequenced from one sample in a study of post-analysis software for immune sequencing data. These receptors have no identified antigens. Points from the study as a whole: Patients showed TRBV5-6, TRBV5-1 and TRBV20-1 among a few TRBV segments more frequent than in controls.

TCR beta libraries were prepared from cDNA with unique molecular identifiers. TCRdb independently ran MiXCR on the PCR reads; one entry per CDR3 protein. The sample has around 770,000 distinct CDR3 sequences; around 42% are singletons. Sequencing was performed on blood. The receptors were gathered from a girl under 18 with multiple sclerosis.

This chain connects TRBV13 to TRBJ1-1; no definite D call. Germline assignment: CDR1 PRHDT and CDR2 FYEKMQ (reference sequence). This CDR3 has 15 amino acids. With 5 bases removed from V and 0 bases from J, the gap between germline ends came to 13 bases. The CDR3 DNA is TGTGCCAGCAGCGGTGGACCTCTCATGAACACTGAAGCTTTCTTT. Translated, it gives CASSGGPLMNTEAFF.

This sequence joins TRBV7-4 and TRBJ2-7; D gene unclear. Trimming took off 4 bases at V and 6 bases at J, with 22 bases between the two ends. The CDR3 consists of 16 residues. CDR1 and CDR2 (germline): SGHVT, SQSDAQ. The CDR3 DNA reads TGTGCCAGCAGCTATCTTGCTTTTCTCGTTGTATGCGAGCAGTACTTC. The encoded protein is CASSYLAFLVVCEQYF.

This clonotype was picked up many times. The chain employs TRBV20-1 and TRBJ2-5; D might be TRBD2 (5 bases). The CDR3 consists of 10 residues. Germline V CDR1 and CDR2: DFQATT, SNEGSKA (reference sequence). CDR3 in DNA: TGCAGCGCGCGGGAAGAGACCCAGTACTTC. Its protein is CSAREETQYF.

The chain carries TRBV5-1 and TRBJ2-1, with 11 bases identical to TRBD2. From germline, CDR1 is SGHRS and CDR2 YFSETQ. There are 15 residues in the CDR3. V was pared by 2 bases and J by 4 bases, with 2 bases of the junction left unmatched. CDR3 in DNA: TGCGCCAGCAGCTTACGACTAGCGGGGTACAATGAGCAGTTCTTC. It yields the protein CASSLRLAGYNEQFF. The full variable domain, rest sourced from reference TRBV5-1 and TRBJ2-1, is KAGVTQTPRYLIKTRGQQVTLSCSPISGHRSVSWYQQTPGQGLQFLFEYFSETQRNKGNFPGRFSGRQFSNSRSEMNVSTLELGDSALYLCASSLRLAGYNEQFFGPGTRLTVL.

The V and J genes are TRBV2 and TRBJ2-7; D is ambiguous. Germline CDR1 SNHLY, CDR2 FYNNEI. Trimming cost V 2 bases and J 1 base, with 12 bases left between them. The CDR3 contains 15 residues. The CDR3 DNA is TGTGCCAGCAGTGAAACCGAGCTCTCATCCTACGAGCAGTACTTC. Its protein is CASSETELSSYEQYF.

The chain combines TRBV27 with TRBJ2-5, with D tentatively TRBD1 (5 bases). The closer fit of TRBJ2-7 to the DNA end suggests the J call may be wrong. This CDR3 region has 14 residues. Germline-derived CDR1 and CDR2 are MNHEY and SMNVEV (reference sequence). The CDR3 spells CASSLTRLGLEQYF. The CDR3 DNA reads TGTGCCAGCAGTTTAACCCGACTGGGGCTCGAGCAGTACTTC.

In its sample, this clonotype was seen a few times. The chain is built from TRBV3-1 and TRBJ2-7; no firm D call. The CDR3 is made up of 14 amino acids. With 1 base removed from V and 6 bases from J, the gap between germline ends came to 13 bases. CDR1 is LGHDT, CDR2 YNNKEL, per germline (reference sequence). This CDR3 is CASSQGEHCGEQYF. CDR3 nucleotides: TGTGCCAGCAGCCAAGGTGAGCATTGCGGCGAGCAGTACTTC.

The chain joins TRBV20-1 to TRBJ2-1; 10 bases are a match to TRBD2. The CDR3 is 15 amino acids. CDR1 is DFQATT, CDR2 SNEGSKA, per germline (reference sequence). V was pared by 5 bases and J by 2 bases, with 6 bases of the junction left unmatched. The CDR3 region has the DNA TGCAGTGCTTCCGGACTAGCGGACGCCTACAATGAGCAGTTCTTC. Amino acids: CSASGLADAYNEQFF.

The CDR3 DNA is TGTGCCAGCAGCTTATGGGCGACAGGGGATGGTGGCTACACCTTC. Its translation: CASSLWATGDGGYTF. The chain has TRBV7-9 and TRBJ1-2; TRBD1 aligns across 8 bases. From germline, CDR1 is SEHNR and CDR2 FQNEAQ (reference sequence). This CDR3 is 15 amino acids long. V was clipped by 2 bases and J by 7 bases; unmatched bases: 9. Full variable domain (outside the CDR3, taken from reference TRBV7-9 and TRBJ1-2): DTGVSQNPRHKITKRGQNVTFRCDPISEHNRLYWYRQTLGQGPEFLTYFQNEAQLEKSRLLSDRFSAERPKGSFSTLEIQRTEQGDSAMYLCASSLWATGDGGYTFGSGTRLTVV.

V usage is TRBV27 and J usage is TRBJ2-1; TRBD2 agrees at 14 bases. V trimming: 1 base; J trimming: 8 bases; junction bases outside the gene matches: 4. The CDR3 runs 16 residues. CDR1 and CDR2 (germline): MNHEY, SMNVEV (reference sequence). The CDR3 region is CASSLWTSGRNHEQFF. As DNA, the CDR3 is TGTGCCAGCAGTTTATGGACTAGCGGGAGGAACCATGAGCAGTTCTTC.

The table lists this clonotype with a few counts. The CDR3 DNA is TGCAGCGTTGTCTTGACCCTAGGGGGGCCCCAGCATTTT. This gives the protein CSVVLTLGGPQHF. The chain uses TRBV29-1 and TRBJ1-5; the D gene is possibly TRBD1 (6 bases). Germline CDR1 is SQVTM and CDR2 is ANQGSEA. Deletions cut 4 bases from V and 9 bases from J, with 16 bases between. The CDR3 extends over 13 amino acids.

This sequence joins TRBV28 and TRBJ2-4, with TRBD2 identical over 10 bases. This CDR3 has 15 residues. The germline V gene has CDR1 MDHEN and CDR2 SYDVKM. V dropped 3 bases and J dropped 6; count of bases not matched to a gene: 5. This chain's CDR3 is CASSLTSGSVNIQYF. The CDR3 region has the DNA TGTGCCAGCAGTTTGACTAGCGGGTCTGTAAACATTCAGTACTTC.

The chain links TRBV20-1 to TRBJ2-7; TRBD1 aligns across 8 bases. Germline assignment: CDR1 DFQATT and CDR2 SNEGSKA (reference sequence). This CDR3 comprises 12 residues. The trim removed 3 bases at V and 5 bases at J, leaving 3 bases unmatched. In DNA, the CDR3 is TGCAGTGCTAGCGCAGGGGGCCACGAGCAGTACTTC. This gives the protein CSASAGGHEQYF.

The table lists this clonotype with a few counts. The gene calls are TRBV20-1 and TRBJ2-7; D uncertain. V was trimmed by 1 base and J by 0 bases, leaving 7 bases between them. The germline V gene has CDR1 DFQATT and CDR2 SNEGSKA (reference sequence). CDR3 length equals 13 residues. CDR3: CSARGVSSYEQYF. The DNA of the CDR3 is TGCAGTGCTAGAGGGGTCAGCTCCTACGAGCAGTACTTC.

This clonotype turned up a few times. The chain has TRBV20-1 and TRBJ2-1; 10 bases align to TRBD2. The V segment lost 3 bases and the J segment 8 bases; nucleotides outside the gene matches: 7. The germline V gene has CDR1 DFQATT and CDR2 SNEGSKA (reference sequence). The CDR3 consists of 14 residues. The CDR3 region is CSARASGSYHEQFF. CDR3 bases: TGCAGTGCTAGGGCTAGCGGGAGTTATCATGAGCAGTTCTTC.

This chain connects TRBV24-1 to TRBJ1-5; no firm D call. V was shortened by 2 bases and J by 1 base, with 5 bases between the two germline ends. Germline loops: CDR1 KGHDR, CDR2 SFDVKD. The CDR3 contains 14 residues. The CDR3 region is CATSDWRSNQPQHF. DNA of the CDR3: TGTGCCACCAGTGATTGGCGGAGCAATCAGCCCCAGCATTTT.

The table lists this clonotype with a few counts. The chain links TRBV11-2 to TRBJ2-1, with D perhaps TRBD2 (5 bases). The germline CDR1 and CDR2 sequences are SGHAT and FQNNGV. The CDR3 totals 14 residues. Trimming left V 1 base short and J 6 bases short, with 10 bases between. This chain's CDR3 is CASSLGGSSNEQFF. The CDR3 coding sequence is TGTGCCAGCAGCTTAGGAGGGAGCTCCAATGAGCAGTTCTTC.